Shown below are 18 T cell receptor beta chains from a single sample sequenced in a study of blood T cell repertoires in COVID-19. Sequencing was performed with immunoSEQ multiplex PCR; in TCRdb, only in-frame clones are kept and a portion is missing. Seen here are 50,000 to 75,000 clones, about 88% observed once, and the top ten hold roughly 5%. Sequencing was done on a sample of peripheral blood. All receptors come from an elderly man in a cohort sampled during active COVID-19.

This chain uses TRBV10-3 with TRBJ1-2; the D gene is possibly TRBD1 (6 bases). CDR3 length equals 14 residues. Germline V CDR1 and CDR2: ENHRY, SYGVKD. The germline V and J ends were trimmed by 0 bases and 5 bases, with 10 bases remaining between them. This CDR3 is CAISESDRTYGYTF. CDR3 sequence (DNA): TGTGCCATCAGTGAGTCTGACAGGACATATGGCTACACCTTC.

The chain combines TRBV2 with TRBJ2-4, with 8 nucleotides matching TRBD1. This CDR3 comprises 17 residues. The germline V gene has CDR1 SNHLY and CDR2 FYNNEI. J was trimmed by 0 bases and V by 6 bases; bases with no gene match: 10. The CDR3 DNA reads as TGTGCCAGCAGGACCCCGACAGGGGATATAGCCAAAAACATTCAGTACTTC. It is translated as CASRTPTGDIAKNIQYF.

This clone was seen a single time. The chain couples TRBV7-3 to TRBJ2-2, with 7 nucleotides matching TRBD2. The junction had 4 bases not matched to a gene; V was cut back by 1 base and J by 2 bases. This CDR3 has 16 amino acids. The V gene's germline CDR1 is SGHTA and CDR2 FQGTGA. The CDR3 reads CASSLMAGANTGELFF. Here the CDR3 DNA reads TGTGCCAGCAGCTTAATGGCGGGAGCTAACACCGGGGAGCTGTTTTTT.

The rearrangement links TRBV12-3 or TRBV12-4 to TRBJ2-5; D is unresolved. Trimming pared 3 bases from V and 4 bases from J, leaving 6 bases between. This CDR3 has 12 amino acids. In nucleotides, the CDR3 is TGTGCCAGCAGTTTTTTCGGAGAGACCCAGTACTTC. As protein: CASSFFGETQYF.

The chain carries TRBV5-4 and TRBJ1-2; D is ambiguous. Germline loops: CDR1 SGHNT, CDR2 YYREEE (reference sequence). The CDR3 is made up of 12 amino acids. V was trimmed by 1 base and J by 6 bases, leaving 7 bases between them. The CDR3 reads CASSLQTDGYTF. CDR3 bases: TGTGCCAGCAGCTTGCAAACGGATGGCTACACCTTC.

The rearrangement uses TRBV10-2 and TRBJ1-5; 8 bases align to TRBD1. The CDR3 runs to 16 residues. The germline V gene encodes CDR1 WSHSY and CDR2 SAAADI. V was pared by 2 bases and J by 7 bases, with 10 bases of the junction left unmatched. The CDR3, as DNA: TGCGCCAGCAGTGAGGTCAGGGGGCATTTCGAGCAGCCCCAGCATTTT. It translates to CASSEVRGHFEQPQHF.

CDR3 loop: CASSQDQTAQETQYF. The CDR3 nucleotides read TGCGCCAGCAGCCAAGATCAGACAGCTCAAGAGACCCAGTACTTC. The chain has TRBV4-1 and TRBJ2-5; D possibly corresponds to TRBD1 (5 bases). Germline assignment: CDR1 MGHRA and CDR2 YSYEKL. The germline V and J ends were trimmed by 0 bases and 2 bases, with 10 bases remaining between them. The length of the CDR3 is 15 residues.

The CDR3 nucleotides read TGCGCCAGCAGCTTGGCGACAGGCGGCCTCTACGAGCAGTACTTC. It is translated as CASSLATGGLYEQYF. The chain joins TRBV5-1 to TRBJ2-7; the D gene is possibly TRBD1 (6 bases). The CDR3 has 15 residues. Germline V CDR1 and CDR2: SGHRS, YFSETQ. The V end was cut by 0 bases, the J end by 3 bases, with 13 bases between.

The chain uses TRBV7-9 and TRBJ2-1, with D perhaps matching TRBD2 (5 bases). This CDR3 is built from 13 residues. V was clipped by 1 base and J by 4 bases, with 5 bases between them. Per germline, CDR1 SEHNR and CDR2 FQNEAQ (reference sequence). The chain's CDR3 is CASSLERYNEQFF. The CDR3, as DNA: TGTGCCAGCAGCTTAGAGCGGTACAATGAGCAGTTCTTC.

The V and J genes are TRBV9 and TRBJ1-1; no definite D call. The CDR3 has 14 residues. V lost 0 bases and J lost 1, with 7 bases in between. The V gene's germline CDR1 is SGDLS and CDR2 YYNGEE. For the CDR3, the DNA is TGTGCCAGCAGCGTAGCTGACAAGAACACTGAAGCTTTCTTT. It yields the protein CASSVADKNTEAFF.

This chain joins TRBV6-6 and TRBJ2-2; the match to TRBD1 covers 7 bases. The CDR3 is 16 residues long. CDR1 is MNHNY and CDR2 is SVGAGI in the germline V gene (reference sequence). V lost 6 bases, J lost 2 bases, and 9 bases stayed unmatched. CDR3 protein: CASSRQRQGNTGELFF. For the CDR3, the DNA is TGTGCCAGCAGCCGTCAAAGACAGGGAAACACCGGGGAGCTGTTTTTT.

The rearrangement uses TRBV7-3 and TRBJ2-1, with TRBD2 matching over 10 bases. This CDR3 has 15 amino acids. Germline V CDR1 and CDR2: SGHTA, FQGTGA. Losses at the gene ends were 5 bases for V and 4 bases for J; bases not matched to a gene: 5. The CDR3 bases are TGTGCCAGCAGCAGTAGCGGGGGGCATTACAATGAGCAGTTCTTC. Amino acids: CASSSSGGHYNEQFF.

The chain has TRBV7-9 and TRBJ2-3; 11 nucleotides align to TRBD2. The CDR3 contains 17 residues. In germline, CDR1 is SEHNR, CDR2 FQNEAQ (reference sequence). V shed 4 bases, J shed 1 base, and the junction held 7 bases outside the gene matches. The CDR3 bases are TGTGCCAGCAGCTCCTCGACTAGCGGGGTAGGCACAGATACGCAGTATTTT. Residues: CASSSSTSGVGTDTQYF.

The chain links TRBV10-3 to TRBJ1-4, with D tentatively TRBD1 (5 bases). V was shortened by 3 bases and J by 0 bases, with 8 bases between the two germline ends. The CDR3 has 15 residues. Germline V gene sequence: CDR1 ENHRY, CDR2 SYGVKD. The CDR3 loop is CAISESGPTNEKLFF. The CDR3 bases are TGTGCCATCAGTGAATCAGGGCCAACTAATGAAAAACTGTTTTTT.

The count of this clone is one. The chain has TRBV11-2 and TRBJ2-1, with 10 positions matching TRBD1. From germline, CDR1 is SGHAT and CDR2 FQNNGV. V trimming: 5 bases; J trimming: 6 bases; junction bases outside the gene matches: 7. The CDR3 has 15 residues. CDR3 sequence reads: CASSPRQGASNEQFF. CDR3 nucleotides: TGTGCCAGCAGCCCACGACAGGGGGCCTCCAATGAGCAGTTCTTC.

The chain has TRBV13 and TRBJ2-1, with 9 nucleotides matching TRBD1. Germline CDR1 PRHDT, CDR2 FYEKMQ (reference sequence). The CDR3 sequence is 14 residues long. V shed 4 bases and J 7 bases; nucleotides not matched to a gene: 5. The CDR3 DNA reads as TGTGCCAGCAGCTCCCGACAGGGGGGAAATGAGCAGTTCTTC. Protein product: CASSSRQGGNEQFF.

The V and J genes are TRBV19 and TRBJ2-3; D possibly corresponds to TRBD2 (5 bases). Germline-derived CDR1 and CDR2 are LNHDA and SQIVND (reference sequence). The CDR3 is 16 amino acids. The V end was cut by 5 bases, the J end by 2 bases, with 17 bases between. The CDR3 DNA reads TGTGCCAGTAGTTCCCGGGGAATGCGGGTCACAGATACGCAGTATTTT. As protein: CASSSRGMRVTDTQYF.

The chain has TRBV15 and TRBJ1-2; the match to TRBD1 covers 7 bases. Germline V CDR1 and CDR2: LNHNV, YYDKDF (reference sequence). The CDR3 contains 14 residues. V lost 5 bases, J lost 4 bases, and 7 bases stayed unmatched. The CDR3: CATSRRDSTYGYTF. The CDR3 DNA sequence: TGTGCCACCAGCCGCAGGGACAGCACCTATGGCTACACCTTC.